This entry is about one T cell receptor (beta chain). Using unique molecular identifiers, the investigators prepared the TCRbeta library. Each CDR3 protein gets one entry after TCRdb re-called the PCR reads with MiXCR. Among 450,000 to 600,000 distinct CDR3 sequences listed, about 30% were seen once. The data were taken from a study of T-cell reconstitution after alpha-beta-depleted transplantation in children. Trimming shortened V by 1 base and J by 5 bases, and 11 bases separated the two germline ends. CDR1 and CDR2 (germline): MNHNS, SASEGT. The CDR3 sequence is 14 residues long. The sequence was obtained from a human donor who donated a stem cell graft to a child with aplastic anemia. This specimen was PBMCs from the stem cell graft donor, taken from the stem cell graft. The V gene is TRBV6-1, the J gene TRBJ1-1; tentative D call: TRBD1 (5 bases). The CDR3 sequence: CASSEVAGLTEAFF. The CDR3 nucleotides are TGTGCCAGCAGTGAAGTGGCAGGGTTAACTGAAGCTTTCTTT.